The 14 T cell receptor beta chains presented below share a single source sample, sequenced in a study of response to subunit inactivated influenza vaccine. TCRdb redid the calling of the RT-PCR reads with MiXCR, one entry per CDR3 protein. The sample contains approximately 530,000 distinct CDR3 sequences, approximately 7.7% of which appear only once. Specimen: PBMCs from blood, collected less than 25 months after vaccination. The receptors were gathered from a man between 50 and 75 years old who received an inactivated influenza vaccine.

This clonotype has at least ten counts. The chain carries TRBV24-1 and TRBJ2-1, with 15 bases aligning to TRBD2. V was pared by 5 bases and J by 0 bases, with 10 bases of the junction left unmatched. The length of the CDR3 is 20 residues. Germline V lookup: CDR1 KGHDR, CDR2 SFDVKD. The CDR3 DNA is TGTGCCACCAGTGTCACGCCGGGACTAGCGGGGGGCAGCTCCTACAATGAGCAGTTCTTC. Residues: CATSVTPGLAGGSSYNEQFF.

This clonotype was seen repeatedly, ten times or more. The CDR3 DNA follows: TGTGCCAGCAGTGGCGACACCCCCCTGTCTCTCGAGCAGTACTTC. Protein product: CASSGDTPLSLEQYF. This chain connects TRBV2 to TRBJ2-7; unclear D gene. This CDR3 region has 15 residues. V was pared by 4 bases and J by 6 bases, with 19 bases between. Germline-derived CDR1 and CDR2 are SNHLY and FYNNEI.

Ten or more counts support this clonotype. CDR3 DNA: TGTGCCAGCAGCCGAACGGGAAGAGTCCAGCCCCAGCATTTT. Protein: CASSRTGRVQPQHF. The chain employs TRBV12-3 or TRBV12-4 and TRBJ1-5; D is ambiguous. V lost 6 bases, J lost 7 bases, and 16 bases lay in between. CDR3 length equals 14 residues.

Only a few counts were recorded for this clonotype. The chain recombines TRBV7-3 with TRBJ2-1; 8 positions agree with TRBD1. CDR1 and CDR2 (germline): SGHTA, FQGTGA. There are 14 residues in the CDR3. V was clipped by 6 bases and J by 10 bases; unmatched bases: 11. The CDR3 sequence: CASSPGQGQQEQFF. The CDR3 DNA reads TGTGCCAGCAGTCCCGGACAGGGACAACAGGAGCAGTTCTTC.

This clonotype was seen a handful of times. J is TRBJ2-5 and V is TRBV5-1; D gene ambiguous. CDR1 and CDR2 (germline): SGHRS, YFSETQ. CDR3 size: 13 residues. Deletions cut 2 bases from V and 5 bases from J, with 10 bases between. The CDR3 DNA reads as TGCGCCAGCAGCTTAACACTGAGGGAGACCCAGTACTTC. This translates into CASSLTLRETQYF.

Regarding this clonotype: Its ends do not fully match the called genes, so a read error is possible. The chain has TRBV20-1 and TRBJ2-7, with 12 nucleotides matching TRBD1. This CDR3 comprises 13 residues. Germline V gives CDR1 DFQATT, CDR2 SNEGSKA (reference sequence). The CDR3 DNA is TGTAGTGCCGTGGGACAGGGGGCTTGGGAGCAGTACTTC. Translated, it gives CSAVGQGAWEQYF.

This clonotype was seen only a few times. The chain employs TRBV10-3 and TRBJ2-1; 10 bases align to TRBD2. The CDR3 sequence is 14 residues long. In germline, CDR1 is ENHRY, CDR2 SYGVKD. With 7 bases clipped from V and 1 base from J, the junction kept 1 base outside the gene matches. The CDR3 nucleotides read TGTGCCATCATGACTAGCGGGTCCTACAATGAGCAGTTCTTC. Protein: CAIMTSGSYNEQFF.

J is TRBJ2-5 and V is TRBV7-8; D is unresolved. There are 13 residues in the CDR3. CDR1 SGHVS and CDR2 FQNEAQ come from the germline V gene. Trimming shortened V by 1 base and J by 5 bases, and 8 bases separated the two germline ends. CDR3 region: CASSLGRTETQYF. CDR3 coding DNA: TGTGCCAGCAGCTTAGGCCGGACGGAGACCCAGTACTTC.

This clonotype was found a few times. The CDR3 nucleotides are TGTGCCAGCAGTACGGTGGGGCAGCCCCAGCATTTT. Amino acids: CASSTVGQPQHF. J is TRBJ1-5 and V is TRBV27; D call uncertain. CDR3 length: 12 residues. Per germline, CDR1 MNHEY and CDR2 SMNVEV (reference sequence). V was clipped by 5 bases and J by 7 bases, with 9 bases between them.

A note on this clonotype: This may stem from a read error, because a much larger clone lies one nucleotide away. V is TRBV3-1 and J is TRBJ1-2, with a possible D match to TRBD1 (5 bases). The V end lost 7 bases, the J end lost 0 bases, and 12 bases lay between the germline ends. The CDR3 length is 14 residues. The germline V gene encodes CDR1 LGHDT and CDR2 YNNKEL (reference sequence). This CDR3 reads CASTPRGANYGYTF. CDR3 bases: TGTGCCAGCACCCCCAGAGGGGCTAACTATGGCTACACCTTC.

This clonotype showed up just a few times. CDR3 sequence: CSARDLQGSYNEQFF. DNA of the CDR3: TGCAGTGCTAGAGACCTACAGGGGTCCTACAATGAGCAGTTCTTC. The chain uses TRBV20-1 and TRBJ2-1; TRBD1 aligns across 7 bases. Losses at the gene ends were 0 bases for V and 1 base for J; bases not matched to a gene: 3. CDR1 and CDR2 (germline): DFQATT, SNEGSKA (reference sequence). The CDR3 sequence is 15 residues long.

This clonotype was observed many times. V is TRBV5-1 and J is TRBJ2-1; D is possibly TRBD2 (5 bases). CDR1 is SGHRS, CDR2 YFSETQ, per germline. Trimming took off 6 bases at V and 5 bases at J, with 12 bases between the two ends. CDR3 length equals 13 residues. CDR3 in DNA: TGCGCCAGCACTAGCTGGGCTGACAATGAGCAGTTCTTC. It specifies CASTSWADNEQFF.

The gene calls are TRBV15 and TRBJ2-4; D call uncertain. This CDR3 spans 20 amino acids. V was cut by 1 base and J by 8 bases, with 30 bases left in between. Germline loops: CDR1 LNHNV, CDR2 YYDKDF (reference sequence). The CDR3 sequence: CATSRVDRITVWSSRDIQYF. CDR3 bases: TGTGCCACCAGCAGAGTTGATCGTATAACAGTCTGGAGTAGTAGAGACATTCAGTACTTC.

The chain joins TRBV10-2 to TRBJ2-1; D is perhaps TRBD2 (5 bases). Germline assignment: CDR1 WSHSY and CDR2 SAAADI. This CDR3 has 11 residues. Trimming stripped 2 bases from V and 10 bases from J, with 6 bases between. DNA for the CDR3: TGCGCCAGCAGTGAGGGAGGAGAGCAGTTCTTC. This sequence encodes CASSEGGEQFF.